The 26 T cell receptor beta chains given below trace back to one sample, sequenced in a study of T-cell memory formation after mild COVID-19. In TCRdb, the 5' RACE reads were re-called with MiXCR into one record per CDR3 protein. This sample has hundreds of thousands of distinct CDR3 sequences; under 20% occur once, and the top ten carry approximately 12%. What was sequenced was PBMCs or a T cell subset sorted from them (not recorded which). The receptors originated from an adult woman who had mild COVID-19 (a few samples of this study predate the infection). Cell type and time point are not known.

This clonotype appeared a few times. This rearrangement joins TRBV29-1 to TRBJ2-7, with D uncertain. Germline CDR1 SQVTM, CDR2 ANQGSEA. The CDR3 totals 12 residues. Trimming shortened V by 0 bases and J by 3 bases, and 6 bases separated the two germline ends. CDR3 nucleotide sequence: TGCAGCGTTGAAGAGGCGCACTACGAGCAGTACTTC. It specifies CSVEEAHYEQYF.

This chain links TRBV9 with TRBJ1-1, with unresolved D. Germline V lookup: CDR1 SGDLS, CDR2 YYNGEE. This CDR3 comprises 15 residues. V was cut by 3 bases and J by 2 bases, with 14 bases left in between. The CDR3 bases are TGTGCCAGCAGCGCCAGTTCATTCGGTAACACTGAAGCTTTCTTT. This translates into CASSASSFGNTEAFF.

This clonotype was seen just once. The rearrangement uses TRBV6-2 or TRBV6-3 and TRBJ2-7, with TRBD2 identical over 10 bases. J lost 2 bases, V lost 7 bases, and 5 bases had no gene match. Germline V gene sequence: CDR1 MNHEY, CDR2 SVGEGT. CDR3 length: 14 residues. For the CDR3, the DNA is TGTGCCAGCACTAGGACTAGCGGTACCTACGAGCAGTACTTC. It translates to CASTRTSGTYEQYF.

The DNA for the CDR3 is TGTGCCAGCAGCCCCGCGTGGGTTTCCTACGAGCAGTACTTC. It codes for CASSPAWVSYEQYF. V is TRBV11-3 and J is TRBJ2-7, with D unclear. CDR1 SGHNT and CDR2 YENEEA come from the germline V gene. The CDR3 covers 14 residues. Trimming removed 5 bases at V and 1 base at J, with 12 bases between.

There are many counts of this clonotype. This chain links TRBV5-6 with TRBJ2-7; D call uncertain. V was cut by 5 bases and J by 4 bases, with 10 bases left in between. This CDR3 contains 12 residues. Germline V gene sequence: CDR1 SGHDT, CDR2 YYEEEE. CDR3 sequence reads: CASSSDIYEQYF. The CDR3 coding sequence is TGTGCCAGCAGTTCTGACATTTACGAGCAGTACTTC.

CDR3 amino acids: CASRGRTSYEQYF. CDR3 DNA sequence: TGTGCCAGCAGGGGGAGGACCTCCTACGAGCAGTACTTC. The gene calls are TRBV7-2 and TRBJ2-7, with D perhaps matching TRBD2 (6 bases). Trimming cost V 6 bases and J 0 bases, with 9 bases left between them. The CDR3 has 13 residues. Germline V gives CDR1 SGHTA, CDR2 FQGNSA.

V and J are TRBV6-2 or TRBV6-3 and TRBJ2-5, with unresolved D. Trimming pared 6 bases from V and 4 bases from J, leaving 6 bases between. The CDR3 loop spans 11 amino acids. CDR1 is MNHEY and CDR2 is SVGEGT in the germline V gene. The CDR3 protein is CASRVRETQYF. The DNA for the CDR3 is TGTGCCAGCAGGGTACGAGAGACCCAGTACTTC.

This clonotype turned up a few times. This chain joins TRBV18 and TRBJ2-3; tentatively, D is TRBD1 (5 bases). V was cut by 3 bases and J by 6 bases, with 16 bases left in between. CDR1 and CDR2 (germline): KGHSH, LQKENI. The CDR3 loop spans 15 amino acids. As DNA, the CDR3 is TGTGCCAGCTCACCGATGGGGCCGCCCTACGATACGCAGTATTTT. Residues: CASSPMGPPYDTQYF.

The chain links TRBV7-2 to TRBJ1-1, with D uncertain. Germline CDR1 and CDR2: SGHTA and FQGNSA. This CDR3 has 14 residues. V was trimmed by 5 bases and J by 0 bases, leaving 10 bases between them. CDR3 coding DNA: TGTGCCAGCAGCCCTACGGAGATGAACACTGAAGCTTTCTTT. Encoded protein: CASSPTEMNTEAFF.

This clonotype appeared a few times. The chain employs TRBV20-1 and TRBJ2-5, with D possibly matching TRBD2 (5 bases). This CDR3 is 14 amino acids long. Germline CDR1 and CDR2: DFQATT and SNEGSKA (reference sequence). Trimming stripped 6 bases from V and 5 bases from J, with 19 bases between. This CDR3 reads CSAQKAPRTETQYF. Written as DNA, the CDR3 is TGCAGTGCCCAAAAAGCCCCGAGGACTGAGACCCAGTACTTC.

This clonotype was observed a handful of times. The CDR3 DNA reads TGTGCCAGCAGCCAAGACTTGGGAAAAGAGACCCAGTACTTC. Protein sequence: CASSQDLGKETQYF. The chain is built from TRBV3-1 and TRBJ2-5; no clear D. CDR1 is LGHDT, CDR2 YNNKEL, per germline (reference sequence). This CDR3 is built from 14 residues. Trimming removed 0 bases from V and 3 bases from J, with 8 bases in between.

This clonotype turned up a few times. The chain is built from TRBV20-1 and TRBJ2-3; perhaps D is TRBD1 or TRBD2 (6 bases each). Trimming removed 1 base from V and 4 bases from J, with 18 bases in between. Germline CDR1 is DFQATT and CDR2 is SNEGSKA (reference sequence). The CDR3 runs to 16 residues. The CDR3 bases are TGCAGTGCTAGAGCCCTTTCGAGGGGGGAGGCAGATACGCAGTATTTT. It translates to CSARALSRGEADTQYF.

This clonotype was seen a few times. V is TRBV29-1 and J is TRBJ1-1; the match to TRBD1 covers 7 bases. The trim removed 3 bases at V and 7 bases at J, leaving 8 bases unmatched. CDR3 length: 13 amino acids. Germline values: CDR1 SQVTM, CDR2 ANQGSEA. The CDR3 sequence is CSVDLGTEHEAFF. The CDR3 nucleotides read TGCAGCGTTGACCTGGGGACAGAACATGAAGCTTTCTTT. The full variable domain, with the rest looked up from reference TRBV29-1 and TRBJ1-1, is SAVISQKPSRDICQRGTSLTIQCQVDSQVTMMFWYRQQPGQSLTLIATANQGSEATYESGFVIDKFPISRPNLTFSTLTVSNMSPEDSSIYLCSVDLGTEHEAFFGQGTRLTVV.

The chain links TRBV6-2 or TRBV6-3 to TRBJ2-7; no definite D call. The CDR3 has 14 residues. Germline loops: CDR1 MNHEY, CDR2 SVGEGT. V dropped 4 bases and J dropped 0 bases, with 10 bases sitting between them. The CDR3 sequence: CASSFPASSYEQYF. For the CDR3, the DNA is TGTGCCAGCAGTTTTCCGGCTAGCTCCTACGAGCAGTACTTC.

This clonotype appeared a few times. CDR3 sequence: CASSLRDRVHSPLHF. The CDR3 DNA sequence: TGCGCCAGCAGCTTGAGGGACAGGGTACATTCACCCCTCCACTTT. J is TRBJ1-6 and V is TRBV5-1; 9 bases fit TRBD1. CDR1 is SGHRS and CDR2 is YFSETQ in the germline V gene. The junction had 4 bases not matched to a gene; V was cut back by 1 base and J by 8 bases. The length of the CDR3 is 15 residues.

This CDR3 reads CASSLVAGAGSYEQYF. The CDR3 DNA sequence: TGTGCCAGCAGCTTAGTAGCGGGAGCGGGGTCCTACGAGCAGTACTTC. The rearrangement joins TRBV7-2 to TRBJ2-7, with 9 nucleotides matching TRBD2. The junction had 5 bases not matched to a gene; V was cut back by 1 base and J by 1 base. Germline V gene data show CDR1 as SGHTA and CDR2 as FQGNSA. The CDR3 has 16 amino acids.

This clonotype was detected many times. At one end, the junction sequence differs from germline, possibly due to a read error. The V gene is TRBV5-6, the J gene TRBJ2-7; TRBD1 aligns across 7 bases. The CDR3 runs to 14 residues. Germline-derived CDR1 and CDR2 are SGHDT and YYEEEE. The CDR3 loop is CASSSGTASYEQYF. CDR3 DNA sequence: TGCGCCAGCAGCTCCGGGACAGCCTCCTACGAGCAGTACTTC. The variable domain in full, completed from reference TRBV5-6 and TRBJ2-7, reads DAGVTQSPTHLIKTRGQQVTLRCSPKSGHDTVSWYQQALGQGPQFIFQYYEEEERQRGNFPDRFSGHQFPNYSSELNVNALLLGDSALYLCASSSGTASYEQYFGPGTRLTVT.

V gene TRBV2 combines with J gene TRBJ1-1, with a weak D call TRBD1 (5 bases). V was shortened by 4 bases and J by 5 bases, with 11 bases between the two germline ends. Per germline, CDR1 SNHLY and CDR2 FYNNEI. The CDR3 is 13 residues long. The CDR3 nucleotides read TGTGCCAGCAGTGCAGGGCCCGAGACTGAAGCTTTCTTT. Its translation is CASSAGPETEAFF. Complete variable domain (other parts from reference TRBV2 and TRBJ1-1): EPEVTQTPSHQVTQMGQEVILRCVPISNHLYFYWYRQILGQKVEFLVSFYNNEISEKSEIFDDQFSVERPDGSNFTLKIRSTKLEDSAMYFCASSAGPETEAFFGQGTRLTVV.

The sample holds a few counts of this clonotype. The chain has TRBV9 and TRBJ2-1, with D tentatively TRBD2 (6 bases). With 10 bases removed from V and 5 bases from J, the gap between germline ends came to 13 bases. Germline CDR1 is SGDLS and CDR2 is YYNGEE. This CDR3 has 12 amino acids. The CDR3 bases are TGTGCCGCAGGGCGGGACGACAATGAGCAGTTCTTC. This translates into CAAGRDDNEQFF. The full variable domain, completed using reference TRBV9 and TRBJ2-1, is DSGVTQTPKHLITATGQRVTLRCSPRSGDLSVYWYQQSLDQGLQFLIQYYNGEERAKGNILERFSAQQFPDLHSELNLSSLELGDSALYFCAAGRDDNEQFFGPGTRLTVL.

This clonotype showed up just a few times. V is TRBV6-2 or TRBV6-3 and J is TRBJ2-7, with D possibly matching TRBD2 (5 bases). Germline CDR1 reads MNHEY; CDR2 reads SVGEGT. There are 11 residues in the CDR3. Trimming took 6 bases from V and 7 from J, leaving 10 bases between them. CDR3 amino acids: CASSPRTEQYF. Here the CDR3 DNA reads TGTGCCAGCAGCCCAAGGACTGAGCAGTACTTC.

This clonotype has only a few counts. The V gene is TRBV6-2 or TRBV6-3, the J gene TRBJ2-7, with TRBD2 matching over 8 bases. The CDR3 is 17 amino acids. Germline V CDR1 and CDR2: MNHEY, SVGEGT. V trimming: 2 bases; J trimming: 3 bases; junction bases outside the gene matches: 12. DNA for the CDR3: TGTGCCAGCAGTTACCCTCCGACTAGCGAGTCTGTCTACGAGCAGTACTTC. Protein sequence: CASSYPPTSESVYEQYF.

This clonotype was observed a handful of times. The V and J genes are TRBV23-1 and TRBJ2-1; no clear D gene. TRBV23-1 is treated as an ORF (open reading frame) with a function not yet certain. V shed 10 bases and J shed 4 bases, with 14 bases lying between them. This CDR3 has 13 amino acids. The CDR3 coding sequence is TGCGCCACCCGGTGGAGTTGTTACAATGAGCAGTTCTTC. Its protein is CATRWSCYNEQFF.

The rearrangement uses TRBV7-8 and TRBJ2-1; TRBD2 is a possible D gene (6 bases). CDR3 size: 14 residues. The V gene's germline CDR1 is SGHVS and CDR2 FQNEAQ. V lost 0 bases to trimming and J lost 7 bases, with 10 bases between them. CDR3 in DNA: TGTGCCAGCAGCTTAGCGACACTAGCAAATGAGCAGTTCTTC. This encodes CASSLATLANEQFF.

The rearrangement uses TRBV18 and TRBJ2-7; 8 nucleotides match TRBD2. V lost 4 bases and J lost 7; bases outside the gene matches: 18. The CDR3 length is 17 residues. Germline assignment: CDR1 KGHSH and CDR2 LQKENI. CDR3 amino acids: CASSRTSGNIGWGEQYF. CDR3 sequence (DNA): TGTGCCAGCTCACGAACTAGCGGAAACATTGGATGGGGTGAGCAGTACTTC.

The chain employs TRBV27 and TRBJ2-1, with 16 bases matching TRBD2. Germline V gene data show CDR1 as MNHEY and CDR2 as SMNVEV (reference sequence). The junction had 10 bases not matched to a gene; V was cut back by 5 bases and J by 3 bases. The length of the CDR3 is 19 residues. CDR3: CASSPVPGLAGGIYNEQFF. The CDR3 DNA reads TGTGCCAGCAGTCCAGTCCCGGGACTAGCGGGGGGGATCTACAATGAGCAGTTCTTC.

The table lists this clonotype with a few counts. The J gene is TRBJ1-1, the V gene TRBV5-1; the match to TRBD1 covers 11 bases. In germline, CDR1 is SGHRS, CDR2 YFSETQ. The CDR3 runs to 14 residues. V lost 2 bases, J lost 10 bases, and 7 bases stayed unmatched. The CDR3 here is CASSLTGQGALAFF. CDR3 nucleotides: TGCGCCAGCAGCTTAACCGGACAGGGGGCTTTAGCTTTCTTT.